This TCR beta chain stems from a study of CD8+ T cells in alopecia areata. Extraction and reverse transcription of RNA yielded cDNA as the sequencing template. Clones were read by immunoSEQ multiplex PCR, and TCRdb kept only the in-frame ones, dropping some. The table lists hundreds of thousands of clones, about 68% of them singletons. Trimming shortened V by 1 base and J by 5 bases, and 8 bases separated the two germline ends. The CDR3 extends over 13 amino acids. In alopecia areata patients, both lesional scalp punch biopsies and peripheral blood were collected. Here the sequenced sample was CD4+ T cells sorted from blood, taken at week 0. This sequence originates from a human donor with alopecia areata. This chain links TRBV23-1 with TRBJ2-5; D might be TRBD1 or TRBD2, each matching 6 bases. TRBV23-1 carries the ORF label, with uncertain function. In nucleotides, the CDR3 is TGCGCCAGCAGTCAATTAGGGGGGGAGACCCAGTACTTC. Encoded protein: CASSQLGGETQYF.